The T cell receptor beta chain described here comes from a study of identical twins. Study results and limitations: Its conclusions, products of cross-sectional statistical analysis, did not come from following the same donors. Alpha sequences out of frame and shared by twins had excess low generation probability. Models predicted less out-of-frame TCR alpha sharing in monozygotic twins than was found.

Germline CDR1 MNHEY, CDR2 SVGAGI. This CDR3 spans 14 amino acids. Trimming stripped 6 bases from V and 1 base from J, with 10 bases between. Template switching created a universal primer site, and the cDNA included unique molecular identifiers. TCRdb processed the 5' RACE reads anew with MiXCR; each CDR3 protein has one entry. Among just under 550,000 distinct CDR3 sequences listed, roughly 15% were seen once. A word on this clonotype: What it recognizes is unknown.

These records were also assigned to another study, of yellow fever vaccine responses in identical twins.

The source is a woman aged 18-29 years in good health. The V gene is TRBV6-5, the J gene TRBJ1-3; tentative D call: TRBD1 (6 bases). The sample comprised CD4+ T cells sorted from blood. The CDR3 region has the DNA TGTGCCAGCAGCTACACAGGGTCTGGAAACACCATATATTTT. The encoded protein is CASSYTGSGNTIYF.